One T cell receptor (beta chain) is described in this entry. Compared with germline, one end of the junction differs, possibly owing to a read error. This entry comes from a study of blood T cell repertoires in COVID-19. Background on the study: Samples representing acute and convalescent COVID-19 were sourced from the United States, Italy and Spain. T cells, B-cell-depleted T cells, or PBMCs provided the cDNA or gDNA that served as material.

This CDR3 contains 15 residues. The germline gives CDR1 SGHNT, CDR2 YENEEA. In the original processing: Reference gene primer amplification gave estimated nucleated cell counts. Some clones are missing from TCRdb's copy, which holds only in-frame ones; the method was immunoSEQ multiplex PCR. V and J calls and clone size are copied from that table; D and trimming were computed from the DNA. This sample has around 230,000 clones, with 81% found just once. Sequencing was done on a sample of peripheral blood. This clonotype originated in a woman older than 75 with acute or convalescent COVID-19. The V gene is TRBV11-3, the J gene TRBJ2-3, with 8 bases fitting TRBD2. CDR3 sequence reads: CASSPGGVGRDTQYF. CDR3 nucleotide sequence: TGTGCCAGCAGCCCCGGGGGGGTCGGTAGGGATACACAGTATTTT.